The clone carrying this TCR beta chain was seen just once. Looked up from germline, CDR1 is GTSNPN and CDR2 is SVGIG (reference sequence). The CDR3 has 15 residues. V was clipped by 7 bases and J by 7 bases; unmatched bases: 14. The data stem from a study of blood T cell repertoires in COVID-19. This table comes from immunoSEQ multiplex PCR, and its TCRdb copy is limited to in-frame clones, with some not included. The table records 350,000 to 400,000 clones, just under 90% of them present only once. The J gene is TRBJ1-2, the V gene TRBV30; 11 bases align to TRBD1. Source material: PBMCs or T cells enriched from blood (not recorded which). This receptor was taken from a woman in her 30s who had recovered from COVID-19. CDR3 DNA: TGTGCCTTCCGAGCTAGGACAGGGGGCGTTTCTGGCTACACCTTC. Encoded protein: CAFRARTGGVSGYTF.